Presented here are 16 T cell receptor beta chains from one specimen sequenced in a study of T cells in Graves' hyperthyroidism and ophthalmopathy. RNA transcripts served as the template for amplifying TCR beta CDR3 regions. HTBI primers were used for first-round RT-PCR of the TCR CDR3. TCRdb re-called the multiplex PCR reads through MiXCR, storing one row per CDR3 protein. Found here are fewer than 800,000 distinct CDR3 sequences, about 16% of them singletons; the top ten hold under 9.5%. Material for sequencing was blood. These receptor sequences come from a man aged 18 to 35 with Graves' hyperthyroidism.

This clonotype was detected only a few times. V and J are TRBV5-4 and TRBJ2-5; 16 bases agree with TRBD2. Germline assignment: CDR1 SGHNT and CDR2 YYREEE (reference sequence). Unmatched junction bases numbered 8, after V lost 7 bases and J lost 5 bases. This CDR3 has 16 residues. CDR3 DNA sequence: TGTGCCAGCCGACCGGGACTAGCGGGAGGGTTGGAGACCCAGTACTTC. Its protein product is CASRPGLAGGLETQYF.

This clonotype was recorded a few times. The rearrangement joins TRBV27 to TRBJ2-7; D is unclear. CDR3 length: 13 residues. Germline CDR1 reads MNHEY; CDR2 reads SMNVEV (reference sequence). The V and J ends lost 6 bases and 7 bases respectively, with 16 bases between them. CDR3 DNA sequence: TGTGCCAGCAGCCCCCGGGCATCGCGAGAGCAGTACTTC. Amino acid sequence: CASSPRASREQYF.

This clonotype has ten or more counts. The CDR3 loop reads CASTSGGRGRRAAQYF. Here the CDR3 DNA reads TGTGCCAGCACCTCCGGGGGTAGGGGCCGCCGGGCGGCCCAGTACTTC. The genes are TRBV28 and TRBJ2-5, with D perhaps TRBD2 (6 bases). Germline V gene data show CDR1 as MDHEN and CDR2 as SYDVKM. CDR3 size: 16 residues. V lost 7 bases, J lost 9 bases, and 27 bases lay in between.

This chain connects TRBV7-6 to TRBJ1-4; D gene unclear. Trimming removed 9 bases from V and 7 bases from J, with 12 bases in between. Germline CDR1 reads SGHVS; CDR2 reads FNYEAQ. This CDR3 contains 12 residues. CDR3 sequence: CARCCLLEKLFF. The CDR3 nucleotides are TGTGCCAGGTGCTGCCTACTTGAAAAACTGTTTTTT.

The sample holds many counts of this clonotype. The J gene is TRBJ2-1, the V gene TRBV7-8; no reliable D call. V dropped 4 bases and J dropped 6 bases, with 10 bases sitting between them. Germline V gene lookup returns CDR1 SGHVS and CDR2 FQNEAQ. The CDR3 covers 13 residues. CDR3 DNA: TGTGCCAGCAGCTCCCTCCCCCTCAATGAGCAGTTCTTC. Translating gives CASSSLPLNEQFF.

This clonotype was counted many times. The chain joins TRBV5-1 to TRBJ2-7; D is unclear. The CDR3 sequence is 15 residues long. The V gene's germline CDR1 is SGHRS and CDR2 YFSETQ. V was pared by 2 bases and J by 9 bases, with 21 bases between. The CDR3 region has the DNA TGCGCCAGCAGCTTAACGCAGGAAGAAGGTCTCGGGCAGTACTTC. It encodes CASSLTQEEGLGQYF.

V and J are TRBV28 and TRBJ1-2; D is possibly TRBD1 (6 bases). Germline V lookup: CDR1 MDHEN, CDR2 SYDVKM. Between the trimmed V and J ends, which lost 6 bases and 4 bases, there was a span of 15 bases. This CDR3 region has 14 residues. As DNA, the CDR3 is TGTGCCAGCAGCTCTCCAAGGGGGGTCTATGGCTACACCTTC. This translates into CASSSPRGVYGYTF.

The rearrangement joins TRBV28 to TRBJ2-7; TRBD2 agrees at 9 bases. Germline trimming cut 3 bases from V and 6 bases from J; bases unmatched to any gene: 9. The CDR3 runs 15 residues. CDR1 is MDHEN, CDR2 SYDVKM, per germline. The CDR3 DNA reads as TGTGCCAGCAGTTTCGGGCGGGGGGGAGGGCTCGAGCAGTACTTC. Its translation: CASSFGRGGGLEQYF.

The CDR3 here is CASSLAAGTQYF. CDR3 DNA: TGTGCCAGCAGCTTGGCGGCGGGTACGCAGTATTTT. The V call is TRBV5-6, the J call TRBJ2-3; tentative D call: TRBD2 (5 bases). Germline V gene data show CDR1 as SGHDT and CDR2 as YYEEEE. The CDR3 totals 12 residues. Trimming took off 0 bases at V and 8 bases at J, with 7 bases between the two ends.

In this sample, this clonotype turned up many times. V usage is TRBV11-2 and J usage is TRBJ2-1, with D tentatively TRBD1 or TRBD2 (5 bases each). In germline, CDR1 is SGHAT, CDR2 FQNNGV. V was shortened by 0 bases and J by 2 bases, with 5 bases between the two germline ends. The CDR3 is 14 amino acids. This chain's CDR3 is CASSLEGAYNEQFF. CDR3 DNA: TGTGCCAGCAGCTTAGAGGGGGCCTACAATGAGCAGTTCTTC.

This chain uses TRBV20-1 with TRBJ2-2; 7 nucleotides match TRBD2. The CDR3 loop spans 14 amino acids. The V and J ends lost 6 bases and 6 bases, in that order; junction bases with no gene match: 10. CDR1 is DFQATT and CDR2 is SNEGSKA in the germline V gene (reference sequence). The CDR3 DNA follows: TGCAGTGCGTACGGTGCCCGGGGGGCCGGGGAGCTGTTTTTT. This sequence encodes CSAYGARGAGELFF.

This clonotype turned up a few times. The CDR3 DNA is TGCAGTGCTCCCCGGGGCAGAGCGGGAAACACCATATATTTT. Its protein is CSAPRGRAGNTIYF. This chain uses TRBV20-1 with TRBJ1-3, with D tentatively TRBD1 (5 bases). This CDR3 region has 14 residues. The ends were cut back, 5 bases at V and 4 bases at J, with 15 bases in the middle. The germline V gene encodes CDR1 DFQATT and CDR2 SNEGSKA (reference sequence).

This clonotype was seen a few times. The chain is built from TRBV20-1 and TRBJ2-7, with 11 nucleotides matching TRBD2. The CDR3 is 14 amino acids. J gave up 2 bases and V 6 bases, and 6 bases lay outside the gene matches. Looked up from germline, CDR1 is DFQATT and CDR2 is SNEGSKA (reference sequence). The CDR3 region has the DNA TGCAGTGCACAAGTGGGACTAGCGGCCTACGAGCAGTACTTC. This codes for CSAQVGLAAYEQYF.

This chain connects TRBV20-1 to TRBJ2-2; 8 bases map to TRBD2. The CDR3 loop spans 14 amino acids. The trim removed 4 bases at V and 5 bases at J, leaving 6 bases unmatched. The germline CDR1 and CDR2 sequences are DFQATT and SNEGSKA (reference sequence). This CDR3 is CSATPGLGTGELFF. The CDR3 coding sequence is TGCAGTGCTACACCGGGACTAGGGACCGGGGAGCTGTTTTTT.

This clonotype has ten or more counts. The chain links TRBV2 to TRBJ1-2; no firm D call. Germline-derived CDR1 and CDR2 are SNHLY and FYNNEI. Trimming left V 2 bases short and J 0 bases short, with 16 bases between. This CDR3 spans 17 amino acids. CDR3 protein: CASSERLGPASNYGYTF. For the CDR3, the DNA is TGTGCCAGCAGTGAACGGCTAGGCCCGGCGTCTAACTATGGCTACACCTTC.

This clonotype was counted a few times. The chain links TRBV7-2 to TRBJ2-1; the match to TRBD1 covers 12 bases. V lost 5 bases to trimming and J lost 10 bases; unmatched junction nucleotides: 9. Per the germline V gene, CDR1 is SGHTA and CDR2 is FQGNSA. The CDR3 length is 15 residues. The CDR3 DNA follows: TGTGCCAGCAGCACGACCGGGACAGGGGGCGTCGAGCAGTTCTTC. It is translated as CASSTTGTGGVEQFF. Variable domain in full (rest from reference TRBV7-2 and TRBJ2-1): GAGVSQSPSNKVTEKGKDVELRCDPISGHTALYWYRQSLGQGLEFLIYFQGNSAPDKSGLPSDRFSAERTGGSVSTLTIQRTQQEDSAVYLCASSTTGTGGVEQFFGPGTRLTVL.